The rows below give T cell receptor beta chains drawn from one sample of a study of blood T cell repertoires in COVID-19. Sequencing used immunoSEQ multiplex PCR; TCRdb keeps in-frame clones, though not all of them. The sample lists tens of thousands of clones; roughly 77% were seen once. The specimen was peripheral blood. The source is a human donor in a cohort sampled during active COVID-19. Each CDR3 is given with its conserved first and last residue. The D gene is left open where the match is weak. For some rows the clone size is stated as once, few or many, or as a class when expanded; others skip it.

D gene,clone size,V gene,J gene,CDR3 DNA,CDR3 protein
-,-,TRBV23-1,TRBJ1-1,TGCGCCAGCAGCCGGGAAGCTTTCTTT,CASSREAFF
-,-,TRBV2,TRBJ1-1,TGTGCCAGCACTACCGGGTGGACTGAAGCTTTCTTT,CASTTGWTEAFF
TRBD1,few,TRBV7-9,TRBJ1-6,TGTGCCAGCAGCTCATCGACAGGGAGGAATTCACCCCTCCACTTT,CASSSSTGRNSPLHF
-,-,TRBV7-9,TRBJ1-5,TGTGCCAGCAGCGGCGGAGTTAGCAATCAGCCCCAGCATTTT,CASSGGVSNQPQHF
TRBD2,-,TRBV5-6,TRBJ2-1,TGTGCCAGCAACGGCCCAGCGGGAGGGATGTCGTCCTACAATGAGCAGTTCTTC,CASNGPAGGMSSYNEQFF
-,-,TRBV18,TRBJ1-1,TGTGCCAGCTCTTCCGGGGCTGAAGCTTTCTTT,CASSSGAEAFF
-,-,TRBV2,TRBJ2-2,TGTGCCAGCAGTGAATTGGGAGTGGGCGGGGAGCTGTTTTTT,CASSELGVGGELFF
-,-,TRBV7-2,TRBJ2-1,TGTGCCAGCAGCTTAGGTTCTAGCGCTTACAATGAGCAGTTCTTC,CASSLGSSAYNEQFF
-,-,TRBV29-1,TRBJ1-6,TGCAGCGCAATGGAGGGTGATAATTCACCCCTCCACTTT,CSAMEGDNSPLHF
-,-,TRBV7-8,TRBJ1-2,TGTGCCAGCAGCACCTGGACAGATTATGGCTACACCTTC,CASSTWTDYGYTF
-,-,TRBV5-8,TRBJ2-5,TGTGCCAGCAGCTTGCAACAAGAAGAGACCCAGTACTTC,CASSLQQEETQYF
TRBD2,-,TRBV4-2,TRBJ2-7,TGTGCCAGCAGCCAAGGGGGGGGATCATCAACCTACGAGCAGTACTTC,CASSQGGGSSTYEQYF
-,-,TRBV10-3,TRBJ1-2,TGTGCCATCAGTGAGTCGACGGAGGGCGGCTATGGCTACACCTTC,CAISESTEGGYGYTF
TRBD2,-,TRBV27,TRBJ2-7,TGTGCCAGCAGTTTTGTAGCGGGAGGTTCCCCCTACGAGCAGTACTTC,CASSFVAGGSPYEQYF
-,-,TRBV6-6,TRBJ2-7,TGTGCCAGCAGTTACTCGGGCTCCGAGCAGTACTTC,CASSYSGSEQYF
-,-,TRBV9,TRBJ2-3,TGTGCCAGCAGCGTAGTACTAGATAGCACAGATACGCAGTATTTT,CASSVVLDSTDTQYF
-,few,TRBV25-1,TRBJ1-1,TGTGCCAGCAGTGAATTGGGCTCGCGGAACACTGAAGCTTTCTTT,CASSELGSRNTEAFF
-,few,TRBV11-3,TRBJ1-1,TGTGCCAGCAGCTTAGAGGCAGGGGCGGAGAACACTGAAGCTTTCTTT,CASSLEAGAENTEAFF
TRBD1,once,TRBV13,TRBJ1-4,TGTGCCAGCAGCCAAAGAACAGGGGCCTACAATGAAAAACTGTTTTTT,CASSQRTGAYNEKLFF
TRBD1,-,TRBV10-3,TRBJ1-2,TGTGCCATCAGTGAGTCGGGACAGGGAGGATATGGCTACACCTTC,CAISESGQGGYGYTF
TRBD1,-,TRBV29-1,TRBJ1-2,TGCAGCGCACCCAACAGGGGGCCTAGGGGCTATGGCTACACCTTC,CSAPNRGPRGYGYTF
-,-,TRBV10-3,TRBJ2-1,TGTGCCATCGCCGAGGTCTACAATGAGCAGTTCTTC,CAIAEVYNEQFF
TRBD2,-,TRBV5-4,TRBJ2-1,TGTGCCAGCAGCTTGATTGCGGGAGGGCACAATGAGCAGTTCTTC,CASSLIAGGHNEQFF
-,-,TRBV12-3/TRBV12-4,TRBJ2-5,TGTGCCAGCAGAAGGACAGCCCAAGAGACCCAGTACTTC,CASRRTAQETQYF
-,-,TRBV30,TRBJ2-6,TGTGCCTGGAGTGCAGGCTCGGCTGGGGCCAACGTCCTGACTTTC,CAWSAGSAGANVLTF
TRBD2,-,TRBV6-1,TRBJ2-1,TGTGCCAGCAGAGCCGGGACTAGCGGCGACAATGAGCAGTTCTTC,CASRAGTSGDNEQFF
-,-,TRBV7-9,TRBJ2-2,TGTGCCAGCAGCATACTAGGACAGAGGAACACCGGGGAGCTGTTTTTT,CASSILGQRNTGELFF
-,few,TRBV18,TRBJ2-7,TGTGCCAGCTCACCATCAGGAACCTACGAGCAGTACTTC,CASSPSGTYEQYF
TRBD2,-,TRBV2,TRBJ2-1,TGTGCCAGCAGGACCGGGACTACAGTCAATGAGCAGTTCTTC,CASRTGTTVNEQFF
TRBD1,-,TRBV19,TRBJ1-2,TGTGCCAGTAGTATACAAGGACAGGGGATAGTTGGCTACACCTTC,CASSIQGQGIVGYTF
TRBD1,-,TRBV5-1,TRBJ2-7,TGCGCCAGCAGCTTGCTGGACAGGGGAGTCGAGCAGTACTTC,CASSLLDRGVEQYF
TRBD2,-,TRBV5-1,TRBJ2-1,TGCGCCAGCAGCTTGGGTAGCGGGAGACCAGGGTACAATGAGCAGTTCTTC,CASSLGSGRPGYNEQFF
TRBD2,-,TRBV5-1,TRBJ2-7,TGCGCCAGCAGCTTGGGTGGGACTAGCGGGAGTGGGTCCTACGAGCAGTACTTC,CASSLGGTSGSGSYEQYF
TRBD2,-,TRBV7-9,TRBJ2-1,TGTGCCAGCAGCTTAAGAGCGGGAGTGGTTCGGTCCTACAATGAGCAGTTCTTC,CASSLRAGVVRSYNEQFF
-,-,TRBV19,TRBJ2-1,TGTGCCAGTAGCAGACCCGATTATCCTAGCAATGAGCAGTTCTTC,CASSRPDYPSNEQFF
TRBD2,-,TRBV6-1,TRBJ2-1,TGTGCCAGCAGTGAATTCAGGCTAGCGGGAGGAGAGCAGTTCTTC,CASSEFRLAGGEQFF
-,-,TRBV11-2,TRBJ2-7,TGTGCCAGCAGCTTAGTACTAGACCTCTCCTACGAGCAGTACTTC,CASSLVLDLSYEQYF
TRBD1,-,TRBV7-8,TRBJ2-7,TGTGCCAGCAGCTCGGACAGGGGAAACGAGCAGTACTTC,CASSSDRGNEQYF
-,-,TRBV5-1,TRBJ1-2,TGCGCCAGCAACCCCTCCGGGGGGCGGAATGGCTACACCTTC,CASNPSGGRNGYTF
-,few,TRBV4-1,TRBJ1-4,TGCGCCAGCAGCCAAGACCACGGACTGTTTTTT,CASSQDHGLFF
-,few,TRBV11-2,TRBJ2-1,TGTGCCAGCAGCTTTGGGCCCGTGGCCCCGAATGAGCAGTTCTTC,CASSFGPVAPNEQFF
-,-,TRBV28,TRBJ1-5,TGTGCCAGCACCCCAGTGGGCCATGGGCCCCAGCATTTT,CASTPVGHGPQHF
TRBD2,-,TRBV7-8,TRBJ2-3,TGTGCCAGCAGCTTAACCGGACTAGCGGGAGTAGGGGGCACAGATACGCAGTATTTT,CASSLTGLAGVGGTDTQYF
TRBD1,-,TRBV5-4,TRBJ2-5,TGTGCCAGCAGCTCAGAATACAGGGGCCAAGAGACCCAGTACTTC,CASSSEYRGQETQYF
-,few,TRBV7-8,TRBJ1-2,TGTGCCAGCAGCTTTAGGGGCGAACTCGGCTACACCTTC,CASSFRGELGYTF
-,-,TRBV3-1/TRBV3-2,TRBJ1-1,TGTGCCAGCAGCGCGGAAATCAACACTGAAGCTTTCTTT,CASSAEINTEAFF
-,few,TRBV19,TRBJ1-5,TGTGCCAGTAGTATAGTTCCGGGGAGGGAACAGCCCCAGCATTTT,CASSIVPGREQPQHF
-,-,TRBV29-1,TRBJ2-1,TGCAGCGTTGAGGAGACTAGAAGTCGGCATGAGCAGTTCTTC,CSVEETRSRHEQFF
TRBD1,-,TRBV2,TRBJ2-5,TGTGCCAGCAGTCCTAGGACAGGGGCGGTAAAAGAGACCCAGTACTTC,CASSPRTGAVKETQYF
-,few,TRBV4-2,TRBJ1-2,TGTGCCAGCAGCCAAGGCCGGGGGGCAGATGTCTATGGCTACACCTTC,CASSQGRGADVYGYTF
-,-,TRBV6-5,TRBJ2-5,TGTGCCAGCAGTCGGGACTTAGAATCCAAAGAGACCCAGTACTTC,CASSRDLESKETQYF
TRBD2,-,TRBV3-1/TRBV3-2,TRBJ2-4,TGTGCCAGCAGCCAACTAGCGGGAGGGAGTTTAGTAAACATTCAGTACTTC,CASSQLAGGSLVNIQYF
TRBD1,-,TRBV5-1,TRBJ2-5,TGCGCCAGCTACAGGGGTGAGGAAGAGACCCAGTACTTC,CASYRGEEETQYF
TRBD1,-,TRBV3-1/TRBV3-2,TRBJ2-1,TGTGCCAGCAGCCAAGGAGCAGGGGGCAACCACAATGAGCAGTTCTTC,CASSQGAGGNHNEQFF
TRBD1,-,TRBV29-1,TRBJ2-1,TGCAGCGTTCCCGGGACAGGGGACAATGAGCAGTTCTTC,CSVPGTGDNEQFF